Listed below are T cell receptor beta chains from one sample, sequenced in a study of blood T cell repertoires in COVID-19. Assay used: immunoSEQ multiplex PCR; TCRdb lists only in-frame clones, some missing. The data show 210,000 or so clones, about 90% seen once. The sample taken for sequencing was peripheral blood. These receptors came from a man aged 35-49 years with active or convalescent COVID-19. Each CDR3 is given with its conserved first and last residue. A D gene is named only where the DNA matches it firmly. Where a row states a size, it is once, few, many or the class of an expanded clone; other rows omit it.

J: TRBJ2-3
D: -
V: TRBV11-2
size: -
DNA: TGTGCCAGCAGCCGCACGATTCAGGGAATGTTAGGAGATACGCAGTATTTT
CDR3: CASSRTIQGMLGDTQYF

J: TRBJ2-1
D: TRBD2
V: TRBV5-4
size: -
DNA: TGTGCCAGCAGCGGCCCCCCTAGCGGGAGTATCAATGAGCAGTTCTTC
CDR3: CASSGPPSGSINEQFF

J: TRBJ1-2
D: -
V: TRBV5-1
size: once
DNA: TGCGCCAGCAGCTTGACGGAGGGATTGGCTGGTGGCTACACCTTC
CDR3: CASSLTEGLAGGYTF

J: TRBJ2-3
D: TRBD2
V: TRBV7-2
size: -
DNA: TGTGCCAGCAGCCCATGGGGCGGGGGGGCGACAGATACGCAGTATTTT
CDR3: CASSPWGGGATDTQYF

J: TRBJ2-7
D: TRBD2
V: TRBV30
size: -
DNA: TGTGCCTGGACTAGCGGGGGGGAAGACGAGCAGTACTTC
CDR3: CAWTSGGEDEQYF

J: TRBJ1-3
D: -
V: TRBV18
size: -
DNA: TGTGCCAGCTCGCGGGGCGCGGGAAACACCATATATTTT
CDR3: CASSRGAGNTIYF

J: TRBJ2-2
D: -
V: TRBV12-3/TRBV12-4
size: -
DNA: TGTGCCTCTAGCGAGAACACCGGGGAGCTGTTTTTT
CDR3: CASSENTGELFF

J: TRBJ2-7
D: TRBD2
V: TRBV27
size: -
DNA: TGTGCCAGCACCTCCAGCGGGAGAGGCTACGAGCAGTACTTC
CDR3: CASTSSGRGYEQYF

J: TRBJ2-7
D: TRBD2
V: TRBV11-1
size: -
DNA: TGTGCCAGCAGCTTAGCCGGACTAGCGGGGCCTTACGAGCAGTACTTC
CDR3: CASSLAGLAGPYEQYF

J: TRBJ1-2
D: TRBD1
V: TRBV9
size: -
DNA: TGTGCCAGCAGCGCCAGACAGGGAACTAACTATGGCTACACCTTC
CDR3: CASSARQGTNYGYTF

J: TRBJ1-1
D: -
V: TRBV5-1
size: -
DNA: TGCGCCAGCAGCTCCGTCCAAGGGAGCGCGAAAGCTTTCTTT
CDR3: CASSSVQGSAKAFF

J: TRBJ2-3
D: TRBD2
V: TRBV5-1
size: -
DNA: TGCGCCAGCAGCTTGGCCAGACTAGCGGACGCAGATACGCAGTATTTT
CDR3: CASSLARLADADTQYF

J: TRBJ1-3
D: -
V: TRBV11-2
size: -
DNA: TGTGCCAGCAGCTTGTGGGGCCACTCAAGCTCTGGAAACACCATATATTTT
CDR3: CASSLWGHSSSGNTIYF

J: TRBJ1-6
D: -
V: TRBV9
size: once
DNA: TGTGCCAGCAGCGTAGACGGGGGGCATGGCTCACCCCTCCACTTT
CDR3: CASSVDGGHGSPLHF

J: TRBJ1-5
D: TRBD1
V: TRBV30
size: -
DNA: TGTGCCTCAAACAGGGGGGATCAGCCCCAGCATTTT
CDR3: CASNRGDQPQHF

J: TRBJ2-5
D: TRBD2
V: TRBV27
size: once
DNA: TGTGCCAGCAGTACTTTCAGCGGGGGGATAGGAGAGACCCAGTACTTC
CDR3: CASSTFSGGIGETQYF

J: TRBJ1-2
D: TRBD1
V: TRBV9
size: -
DNA: TGTGCCAGCAGCGCCGGAGGGACAGTAAACTATGGCTACACCTTC
CDR3: CASSAGGTVNYGYTF

J: TRBJ1-1
D: TRBD1
V: TRBV18
size: -
DNA: TGTGCCAGCTCACCACAAGGTCACAGGGGATCCGCCGTCACTGAAGCTTTCTTT
CDR3: CASSPQGHRGSAVTEAFF

J: TRBJ2-2
D: -
V: TRBV24-1
size: -
DNA: TGTGCCACCAGACCGGGGTTCACCGGGGAGCTGTTTTTT
CDR3: CATRPGFTGELFF

J: TRBJ1-3
D: -
V: TRBV5-8
size: -
DNA: TGTGCCAGCAGCTGGGAGTATTACTCTGGAAACACCATATATTTT
CDR3: CASSWEYYSGNTIYF

J: TRBJ2-5
D: -
V: TRBV28
size: -
DNA: TGTGCCAGCAGTTACGGGGACTTTCAAGAGACCCAGTACTTC
CDR3: CASSYGDFQETQYF

J: TRBJ2-1
D: TRBD2
V: TRBV3-1/TRBV3-2
size: -
DNA: TGTGCCAGCAGCCCAAGCGGGGGGGCCAGAGAGCAGTTCTTC
CDR3: CASSPSGGAREQFF

J: TRBJ1-6
D: -
V: TRBV30
size: once
DNA: TGTGCCTGGAGTCCGCTGAGTAATTCACCCCTCCACTTT
CDR3: CAWSPLSNSPLHF

J: TRBJ1-2
D: -
V: TRBV7-9
size: -
DNA: TGTGCCAGCAGCTTAGCAGGGGGACAAGGAGCGTTTGGCTACACCTTC
CDR3: CASSLAGGQGAFGYTF

J: TRBJ1-1
D: TRBD1
V: TRBV11-2
size: -
DNA: TGTGCCAGCAGCCCTTTACGATCCGAACAGGGGGCGCCGGACACTGAAGCTTTCTTT
CDR3: CASSPLRSEQGAPDTEAFF

J: TRBJ1-4
D: -
V: TRBV9
size: -
DNA: TGTGCCAGCAGCGCGGGGGTAAATGAAAAACTGTTTTTT
CDR3: CASSAGVNEKLFF

J: TRBJ1-1
D: -
V: TRBV5-1
size: -
DNA: TGCGCCAGCAGCTTCCCGCAAGAGGGGGGGAAAAGGGACACTGAAGCTTTCTTT
CDR3: CASSFPQEGGKRDTEAFF

J: TRBJ1-6
D: -
V: TRBV27
size: -
DNA: TGTGCCAGCAGTTTACGAGGATTTAATTCACCCCTCCACTTT
CDR3: CASSLRGFNSPLHF

J: TRBJ2-7
D: TRBD2
V: TRBV29-1
size: -
DNA: TGCAGCGTTGAAGATCACCTAGCGGGACTCTACGAGCAGTACTTC
CDR3: CSVEDHLAGLYEQYF

J: TRBJ1-2
D: -
V: TRBV9
size: -
DNA: TGTGCCAGCAGCCCATTAGTCGGCCCTGGGGGCCCCTATGGCTACACCTTC
CDR3: CASSPLVGPGGPYGYTF

J: TRBJ2-7
D: -
V: TRBV28
size: -
DNA: TGTGCCAGCAGTTTGAGCCCCGGGTCTATCAACTCCTACGAGCAGTACTTC
CDR3: CASSLSPGSINSYEQYF

J: TRBJ1-4
D: -
V: TRBV19
size: -
DNA: TGTGCCAGTAAAGAGTGGGGCTCTAATGAAAAACTGTTTTTT
CDR3: CASKEWGSNEKLFF

J: TRBJ2-3
D: TRBD1
V: TRBV5-1
size: once
DNA: TGCGCCAGCAGCTTGACAGGGGGGAAGGCAGATACGCAGTATTTT
CDR3: CASSLTGGKADTQYF

J: TRBJ2-3
D: -
V: TRBV12-3/TRBV12-4
size: -
DNA: TGTGCCAGCAGCCCCAGGGGCACAGATACGCAGTATTTT
CDR3: CASSPRGTDTQYF

J: TRBJ1-6
D: -
V: TRBV19
size: -
DNA: TGTGCCAGTAGCGACTTCTCCTATAATTCACCCCTCCACTTT
CDR3: CASSDFSYNSPLHF

J: TRBJ1-2
D: TRBD1
V: TRBV30
size: -
DNA: TGTGCCTGGACCAGAGGACAGGGGGAAGGTGGCTACACCTTC
CDR3: CAWTRGQGEGGYTF

J: TRBJ1-3
D: TRBD1
V: TRBV5-1
size: -
DNA: TGCGCCAGCAGCGTGGGACAGGGCACTGGAAACACCATATATTTT
CDR3: CASSVGQGTGNTIYF

J: TRBJ2-2
D: TRBD2
V: TRBV7-6
size: -
DNA: TGTGCCAGCAGCCTCCCGAAGGACCCGGGACTAGCGGGAGATGGGGGCACCGGGGAGCTGTTTTTT
CDR3: CASSLPKDPGLAGDGGTGELFF

J: TRBJ2-1
D: TRBD1
V: TRBV19
size: -
DNA: TGTGCCAGTAGTGCCCGGGACAGGGTGATCAATGAGCAGTTCTTC
CDR3: CASSARDRVINEQFF

J: TRBJ2-3
D: -
V: TRBV30
size: -
DNA: TGTGCCTGGAGTGTATCTTACACAGATACGCAGTATTTT
CDR3: CAWSVSYTDTQYF

J: TRBJ2-1
D: -
V: TRBV27
size: -
DNA: TGTGCCAGCAGTTTATCGTGGCAGACATACAATGAGCAGTTCTTC
CDR3: CASSLSWQTYNEQFF

J: TRBJ1-3
D: -
V: TRBV9
size: few
DNA: TGTGCCAGCAGCGTAGCATGGGGGGGGCCTGGAAACACCATATATTTT
CDR3: CASSVAWGGPGNTIYF